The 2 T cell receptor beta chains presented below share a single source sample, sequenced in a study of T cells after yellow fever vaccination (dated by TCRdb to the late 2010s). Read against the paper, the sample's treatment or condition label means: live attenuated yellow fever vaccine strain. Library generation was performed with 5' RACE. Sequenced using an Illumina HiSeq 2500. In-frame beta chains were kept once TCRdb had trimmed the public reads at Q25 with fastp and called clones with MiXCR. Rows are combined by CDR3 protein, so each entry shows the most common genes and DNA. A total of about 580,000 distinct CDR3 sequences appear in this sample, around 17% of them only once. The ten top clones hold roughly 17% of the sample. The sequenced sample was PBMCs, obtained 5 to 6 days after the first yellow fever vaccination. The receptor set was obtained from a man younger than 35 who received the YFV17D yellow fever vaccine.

The CDR3 bases are TGCGCCAGCAGCTTGGTGGGGGCCCTACTCGAGCAGTTCTTC. It codes for CASSLVGALLEQFF. The rearrangement links TRBV5-1 to TRBJ2-1; D is perhaps TRBD1 (6 bases). V dropped 0 bases and J dropped 10 bases, with 14 bases sitting between them. The CDR3 is 14 amino acids. The germline CDR1 and CDR2 sequences are SGHRS and YFSETQ.

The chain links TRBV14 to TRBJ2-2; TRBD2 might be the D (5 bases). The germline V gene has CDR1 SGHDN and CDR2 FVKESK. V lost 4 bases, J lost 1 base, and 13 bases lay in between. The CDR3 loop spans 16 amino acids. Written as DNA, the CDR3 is TGTGCCAGCAGCCGTAGGCTAGCTGAGAACACCGGGGAGCTGTTTTTT. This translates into CASSRRLAENTGELFF.